This T cell receptor (beta chain) was identified in a study of T cells in Graves' hyperthyroidism and ophthalmopathy. Details on this clonotype: A much more abundant neighbour one base away suggests this may be a read error.

Diagnostic assessment was based on clinical symptoms, serum thyroxine and TRAb, thyroid ultrasound and orbital computed tomography. From less than 13 ml of fresh peripheral blood, PBMCs were isolated. Amplification of TCR beta CDR3 regions used RNA as the template. The TCR CDR3 first-round RT-PCR relied on the HTBI primer set. TCRdb used MiXCR to reprocess the multiplex PCR reads, holding one entry per CDR3 protein. The data contain 390,000 or so distinct CDR3 sequences, about 15% of them singletons. The CDR3 contains 16 residues. The germline gives CDR1 GTSNPN, CDR2 SVGIG (reference sequence). The receptor was derived from a man in his late teens or twenties with Graves' ophthalmopathy. The sample comprised blood. The J gene is TRBJ2-5, the V gene TRBV30; either TRBD1 or TRBD2 may fit D (6 bases each). The J call could be wrong; TRBJ2-1 is a better fit for the DNA end. CDR3 amino acids: CAWIGLGGHLQETQFF. The CDR3 DNA sequence: TGTGCCTGGATAGGTCTGGGGGGACACCTCCAAGAGACCCAGTTCTTC.